Listed below are T cell receptor beta chains from one sample, sequenced in a study of T cell changes during pregnancy in multiple sclerosis. Profiled with immunoSEQ multiplex PCR; TCRdb holds only in-frame clones, not every one. Among some 40,000 clones listed, around 92% were seen once. The specimen was CD8+ T cells from peripheral blood mononuclear cells, collected in the third trimester of pregnancy. All receptors come from a female donor with multiple sclerosis, enrolled in a pregnancy study. Both conserved end residues are part of each CDR3. The D gene is left open where the match is weak. Size is omitted from some rows. Given values are once, few, many or a class for expanded clones.

-,TRBJ2-1,-,TRBV11-3,CASSSQPTGSGEQFF,TGTGCCAGCAGCTCCCAACCGACAGGCTCGGGTGAGCAGTTCTTC
-,TRBJ2-1,-,TRBV9,CASSVGGGVNNEQFF,TGTGCCAGCAGCGTAGGAGGGGGAGTGAACAATGAGCAGTTCTTC
-,TRBJ2-3,-,TRBV25-1,CASSNTDTQYF,TGTGCCAGCAGCAACACAGATACGCAGTATTTT
-,TRBJ2-1,TRBD1,TRBV4-2,CASSQLTGGLRDEQFF,TGTGCCAGCAGCCAACTGACAGGGGGCCTTAGGGATGAGCAGTTCTTC
-,TRBJ1-1,TRBD1,TRBV9,CASSAPRTGRENTEAFF,TGTGCCAGCAGCGCGCCCCGGACAGGGAGGGAGAACACTGAAGCTTTCTTT
-,TRBJ1-4,-,TRBV9,CASSPRPGEKLFF,TGTGCCAGCAGCCCCCGCCCAGGTGAAAAACTGTTTTTT
-,TRBJ2-1,-,TRBV13,CASSRQTSFGEQFF,TGTGCCAGCAGCCGACAGACTAGTTTCGGAGAGCAGTTCTTC
-,TRBJ1-2,TRBD1,TRBV2,CASVVTSNDRGYTF,TGTGCCAGCGTTGTGACCTCCAATGACAGGGGTTACACCTTC
-,TRBJ1-1,TRBD1,TRBV6-6,CASEQGVFAEAFF,TGTGCCAGCGAACAGGGGGTGTTCGCTGAAGCTTTCTTT
-,TRBJ2-7,TRBD2,TRBV5-6,CATRTSRSYEQYF,TGTGCCACCAGGACTAGCCGTTCCTACGAGCAGTACTTC
-,TRBJ1-1,-,TRBV11-2,CASSIPIHTEAFF,TGTGCCAGCAGCATCCCCATCCACACTGAAGCTTTCTTT
-,TRBJ1-2,TRBD1,TRBV6-6,CASSYSEGRGIYGYTF,TGTGCCAGCAGTTACTCCGAAGGCAGGGGGATCTATGGCTACACCTTC
once,TRBJ2-7,-,TRBV7-6,CASSLDWTNYEQYF,TGTGCCAGCAGCTTAGATTGGACAAACTACGAGCAGTACTTC
-,TRBJ1-5,-,TRBV2,CASKAAPLWGSNQPQHF,TGTGCCAGTAAAGCGGCCCCCCTCTGGGGTAGCAATCAGCCCCAGCATTTT
-,TRBJ2-3,-,TRBV9,CASSVAPGPAVSTDTQYF,TGTGCCAGCAGCGTAGCACCCGGACCAGCGGTTAGCACAGATACGCAGTATTTT
-,TRBJ2-7,-,TRBV5-6,CASSLTYEQYF,TGTGCCAGCAGCTTAACTTACGAGCAGTACTTC
few,TRBJ2-2,-,TRBV6-4,CASSDSSTNTGELFF,TGTGCCAGCAGTGACTCTAGTACGAACACCGGGGAGCTGTTTTTT
-,TRBJ2-5,-,TRBV7-8,CASSNLQETQYF,TGTGCCAGCTCCAACTTGCAAGAGACCCAGTACTTC
-,TRBJ1-2,TRBD1,TRBV27,CASSSGTGDGYTF,TGTGCCAGCAGTTCCGGGACAGGGGACGGCTACACCTTC
-,TRBJ2-7,-,TRBV5-4,CASSPGLEGAEQYF,TGTGCCAGCAGCCCGGGACTAGAGGGGGCCGAGCAGTACTTC
-,TRBJ2-7,TRBD2,TRBV11-2,CASSLDPGGQQYF,TGTGCCAGCAGCTTAGATCCGGGGGGGCAGCAGTACTTC
-,TRBJ1-1,TRBD1,TRBV27,CASLTQGARTEAFF,TGTGCCAGCCTCACCCAGGGGGCGCGGACTGAAGCTTTCTTT
-,TRBJ2-3,TRBD2,TRBV6-6,CASSYLGGEADTQYF,TGTGCCAGCAGTTACCTGGGGGGGGAGGCAGATACGCAGTATTTT
once,TRBJ2-1,TRBD2,TRBV30,CAWSVPAGDSYNEQFF,TGTGCCTGGAGTGTACCCGCGGGGGACTCCTACAATGAGCAGTTCTTC
-,TRBJ2-5,TRBD2,TRBV14,CASSQERLAGGQETQYF,TGTGCCAGCAGCCAAGAGAGGTTAGCGGGGGGTCAAGAGACCCAGTACTTC
-,TRBJ1-1,-,TRBV7-2,CASSLGRRRSTEAEAFF,TGTGCCAGCAGCTTAGGTCGAAGGAGGTCGACCGAGGCTGAAGCTTTCTTT
-,TRBJ1-6,-,TRBV5-1,CASSLYETYNSPLHF,TGCGCCAGCAGCTTGTACGAGACCTATAATTCACCCCTCCACTTT
-,TRBJ2-7,-,TRBV6-6,CASSYIFRDEQYF,TGTGCCAGCAGTTACATCTTCAGGGACGAGCAGTACTTC
-,TRBJ2-5,-,TRBV5-1,CASSFGETQYF,TGCGCCAGCAGCTTCGGAGAGACCCAGTACTTC